The 2 T cell receptor beta chains in this list originate from one sample, sequenced in a study of T cell changes during pregnancy in multiple sclerosis. Generated by immunoSEQ multiplex PCR, the TCRdb table keeps only in-frame clones and is missing some. The sample lists approximately 36,000 clones; 93% were seen once. The sequences come from CD4+ T cells from peripheral blood mononuclear cells, collected in the first trimester of pregnancy. These TCRs come from a female donor with multiple sclerosis, enrolled in a pregnancy study.

This chain links TRBV7-9 with TRBJ2-1; 7 nucleotides match TRBD2. This CDR3 is 16 amino acids long. The V gene end was trimmed by 5 bases and the J gene end by 4 bases; junction bases not matched to a gene: 11. Germline lookup yields CDR1 SEHNR and CDR2 FQNEAQ (reference sequence). The DNA for the CDR3 is TGTGCCAGCAGCCCCCGACTAGCCTCAAGTTACAATGAGCAGTTCTTC. Its protein is CASSPRLASSYNEQFF.

This sequence joins TRBV18 and TRBJ2-2; D possibly corresponds to TRBD1 (6 bases). Germline V gives CDR1 KGHSH, CDR2 LQKENI. With 1 base removed from V and 6 bases from J, the gap between germline ends came to 12 bases. CDR3 length equals 15 residues. This CDR3 reads CASSPQVEGAGELFF. DNA of the CDR3: TGTGCCAGCTCACCACAGGTCGAGGGGGCCGGGGAGCTGTTTTTT.